These 5 T cell receptor beta chains originate from one sample sequenced in a study of shared T cell receptors in the human thymus. Assay: immunoSEQ multiplex PCR; the TCRdb copy retains only in-frame clones and omits some. The sample carries some 660,000 clones, approximately 87% recorded once. The data were also submitted as part of a second study, on human thymus T cells.

The sample was thymocytes. The receptors derive from a boy under three years old with a congenital heart defect.

V is TRBV19 and J is TRBJ2-7, with a tentative D call TRBD2 (5 bases). From germline, CDR1 is LNHDA and CDR2 SQIVND (reference sequence). V gave up 0 bases and J gave up 4 bases, with 13 bases separating them. This CDR3 spans 15 amino acids. This chain's CDR3 is CASSIEVGLRYEQYF. The CDR3 nucleotides read TGTGCCAGTAGTATAGAAGTTGGACTCAGATACGAGCAGTACTTC.

The chain carries TRBV5-6 and TRBJ1-5, with a tentative D call TRBD1 (5 bases). V was cut by 1 base and J by 7 bases, with 15 bases left in between. Germline values: CDR1 SGHDT, CDR2 YYEEEE. The CDR3 spans 15 residues. This CDR3 is CASSLLSQGGQPQHF. The CDR3 coding sequence is TGTGCCAGCAGCTTGTTGAGTCAGGGAGGACAGCCCCAGCATTTT. Full variable domain (outside the CDR3, taken from reference TRBV5-6 and TRBJ1-5): DAGVTQSPTHLIKTRGQQVTLRCSPKSGHDTVSWYQQALGQGPQFIFQYYEEEERQRGNFPDRFSGHQFPNYSSELNVNALLLGDSALYLCASSLLSQGGQPQHFGDGTRLSIL.

This clone showed up just a few times. V usage is TRBV28 and J usage is TRBJ1-3; a possible D gene is TRBD1 (5 bases). Trimming took off 0 bases at V and 4 bases at J, with 10 bases between the two ends. Germline-derived CDR1 and CDR2 are MDHEN and SYDVKM. The CDR3 covers 15 residues. CDR3 loop: CASSLWAGLGNTIYF. CDR3 coding DNA: TGTGCCAGCAGTTTATGGGCAGGGCTGGGAAACACCATATATTTT.

This chain connects TRBV30 to TRBJ2-3, with D possibly matching TRBD1 (5 bases). The length of the CDR3 is 13 residues. Germline V gene lookup returns CDR1 GTSNPN and CDR2 SVGIG (reference sequence). The CDR3 spells CAFIQTVPDTQYF. CDR3 nucleotide sequence: TGTGCTTTCATTCAGACAGTACCAGATACGCAGTATTTT.

The chain employs TRBV11-2 and TRBJ2-1; 7 bases are shared with TRBD2. The junction had 7 bases not matched to a gene; V was cut back by 1 base and J by 7 bases. CDR1 is SGHAT and CDR2 is FQNNGV in the germline V gene. The CDR3 length is 15 residues. The CDR3 protein is CASSLGRRGLNEQFF. The CDR3 DNA is TGTGCCAGCAGCTTAGGCCGGCGGGGGTTGAATGAGCAGTTCTTC.